This T cell receptor beta chain was identified in a study of blood T cells in healthy people across ages. This clonotype was counted once. Its specificity is not known. It was with a sample-barcoded 5' primer and a J-beta primer mix that a second PCR of about 6 to 12 cycles was run. TCRdb re-analysed the 5' RACE reads in MiXCR, keeping a single row per CDR3 protein. The sample holds hundreds of thousands of distinct CDR3 sequences, about 56% seen once. Study-wide results and caveats: Older age coincided with a roughly linear decline in TCR beta diversity per million T cells.

Per the germline V gene, CDR1 is SGHTA and CDR2 is FQGNSA. Germline trimming cut 3 bases from V and 6 bases from J; bases unmatched to any gene: 3. The CDR3 extends over 15 amino acids. The origin of this receptor is a man in his forties or fifties in good health. Sequenced input: blood. This chain connects TRBV7-2 to TRBJ2-2, with 11 bases that match TRBD2. Here the CDR3 DNA reads TGTGCCAGCAGCTTTAGCGGGGGGGCGTCCGGGGAGCTGTTTTTT. Amino acids: CASSFSGGASGELFF.